The T cell receptor beta chain under discussion was sequenced for a study of cytomegalovirus exposure and HLA in healthy donors. About this clone: Antigen unknown.

The germline V gene has CDR1 SGHTS and CDR2 YDEGEE. The CDR3 has 13 residues. V lost 5 bases and J 3 bases, leaving 9 bases between the germline ends. Study-level points and caveats: CMV serostatus stood as the only immune exposure information on hand. Previous analysis showed most TCR beta V segments were productive about 87% or about 30% of the time. Overall, some 160 TCR beta chains were annotated as cytomegalovirus-associated.

PCR amplification relied on 60 Vbeta primers (plus 13 Jbeta primers). Here immunoSEQ multiplex PCR was the method, and the copy in TCRdb shows in-frame clones only, minus some. The data show 30,000 to 40,000 clones, about 67% seen once. The sample was PBMCs. This chain joins TRBV5-8 and TRBJ1-3; TRBD1 might be the D (6 bases). The clonotype originates from a man in his forties or fifties in good health and CMV-seropositive. The CDR3 DNA sequence: TGTGCCAGCAGACAGGGCGGTGGAAACACCATATATTTT. Its translation: CASRQGGGNTIYF.